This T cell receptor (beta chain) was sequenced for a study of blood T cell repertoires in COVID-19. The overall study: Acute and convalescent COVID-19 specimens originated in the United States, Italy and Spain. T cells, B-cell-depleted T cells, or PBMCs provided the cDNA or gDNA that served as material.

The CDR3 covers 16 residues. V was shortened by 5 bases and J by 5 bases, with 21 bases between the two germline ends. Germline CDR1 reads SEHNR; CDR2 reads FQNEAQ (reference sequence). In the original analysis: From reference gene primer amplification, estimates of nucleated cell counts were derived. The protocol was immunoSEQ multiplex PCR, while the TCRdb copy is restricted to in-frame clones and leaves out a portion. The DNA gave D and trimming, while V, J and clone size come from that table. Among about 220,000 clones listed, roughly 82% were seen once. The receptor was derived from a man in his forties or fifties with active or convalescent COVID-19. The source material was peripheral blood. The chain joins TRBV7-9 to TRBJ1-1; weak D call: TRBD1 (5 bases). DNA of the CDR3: TGTGCCAGCAGCCATCCCCGTTATAGGGGAAGGACTGAAGCTTTCTTT. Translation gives CASSHPRYRGRTEAFF.